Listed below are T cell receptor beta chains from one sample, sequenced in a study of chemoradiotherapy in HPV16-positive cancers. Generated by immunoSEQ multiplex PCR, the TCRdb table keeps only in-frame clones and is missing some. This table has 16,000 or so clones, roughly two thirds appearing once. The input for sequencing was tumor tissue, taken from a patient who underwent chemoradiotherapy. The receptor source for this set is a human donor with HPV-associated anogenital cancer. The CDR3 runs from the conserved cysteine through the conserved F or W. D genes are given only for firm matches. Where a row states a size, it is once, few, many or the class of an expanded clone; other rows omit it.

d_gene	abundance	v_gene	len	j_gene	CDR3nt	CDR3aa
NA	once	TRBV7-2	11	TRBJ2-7	TGTGCCAGCAGCGGCTCCTACGAGCAGTACTTC	CASSGSYEQYF
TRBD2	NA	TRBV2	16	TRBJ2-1	TGTGCCAGCAGTCCGGGACTAGCAAGCTCCTACAATGAGCAGTTCTTC	CASSPGLASSYNEQFF
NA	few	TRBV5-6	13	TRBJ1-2	TGTGCCAGCAGCTTGGCCGGACATCATGGCTACACCTTC	CASSLAGHHGYTF
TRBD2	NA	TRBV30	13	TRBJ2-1	TGTGCCTGGAGTCAACGGGGGGAGGGTGAGCAGTTCTTC	CAWSQRGEGEQFF
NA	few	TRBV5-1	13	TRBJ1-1	TGCGCCAGCAGCTTGCGGCTGAACACTGAAGCTTTCTTT	CASSLRLNTEAFF
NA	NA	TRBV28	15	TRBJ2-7	TGTGCCAGCAGCTATAAGGGGTTGTGGGACTACGAGCAGTACTTC	CASSYKGLWDYEQYF
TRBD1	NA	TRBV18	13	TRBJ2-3	TGTGCCAGCTCACCACCACAGGGGAATACGCAGTATTTT	CASSPPQGNTQYF
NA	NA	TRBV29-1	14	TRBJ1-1	TGCAGCGTTGAATCCCGGAGCCGGGGAATTGAAGCTTTCTTT	CSVESRSRGIEAFF
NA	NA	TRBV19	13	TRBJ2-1	TGTGCCAGTAGCCTAATAGATTACAATGAGCAGTTCTTC	CASSLIDYNEQFF
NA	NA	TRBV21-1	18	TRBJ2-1	TGTGCCAGCAGCAAAGTTGGGGGCTGGGGGGGAGAAGTATATGAGCAGTTCTTC	CASSKVGGWGGEVYEQFF
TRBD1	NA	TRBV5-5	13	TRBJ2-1	TGTGCCAGCAGCTTGGGACAGGGCAATGAGCAGTTCTTC	CASSLGQGNEQFF
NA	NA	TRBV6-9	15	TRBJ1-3	TGTGCCAGCATCCCAGCAATCTACTCTGGAAACACCATATATTTT	CASIPAIYSGNTIYF
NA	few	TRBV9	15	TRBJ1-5	TGTGCCAGCAGCGTAGGGGGGTCCAGCAATCAGCCCCAGCATTTT	CASSVGGSSNQPQHF
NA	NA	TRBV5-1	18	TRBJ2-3	TGCGCCAGCAGCTTGCAGGGGGGAGGGCCGTGGATGACAGATACGCAGTATTTT	CASSLQGGGPWMTDTQYF
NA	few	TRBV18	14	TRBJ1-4	TGTGCCAGCTCACCTAGACAGGATTCAGAAAAACTGTTTTTT	CASSPRQDSEKLFF
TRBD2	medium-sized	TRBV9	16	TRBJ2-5	TGTGCCAGCAGCGTAGCGGGGACTAGCGGGGTGGAGACCCAGTACTTC	CASSVAGTSGVETQYF
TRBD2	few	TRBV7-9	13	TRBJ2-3	TGTGCCAGCAGCGCCGGACTAGGGTTCGAGCAGTATTTT	CASSAGLGFEQYF
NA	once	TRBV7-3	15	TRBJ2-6	TGTGCCAGCAGCCTTACGGGGCCTGGGGCCAACGTCCTGACTTTC	CASSLTGPGANVLTF
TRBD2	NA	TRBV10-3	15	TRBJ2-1	TGTGCCATCAGTGGGACTAGCGGGAGCTGGGGTGAGCAGTTCTTC	CAISGTSGSWGEQFF
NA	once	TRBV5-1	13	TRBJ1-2	TGCGCCAGCAGCGAACTTCAGGGTTCCGGCTACACCTTC	CASSELQGSGYTF
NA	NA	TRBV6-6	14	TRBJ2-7	TGTGCCAGCAGTTACTCGAAGGGGACCTCCGAGCAGTACTTC	CASSYSKGTSEQYF
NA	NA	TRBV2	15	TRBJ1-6	TGTGCCAGCAGCGAACTTAATAGCCTCAATTCACCCCTCCACTTT	CASSELNSLNSPLHF
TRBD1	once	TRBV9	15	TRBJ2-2	TGTGCCAGCAGCCCCGGGACAGGGAACACCGGGGAGCTGTTTTTT	CASSPGTGNTGELFF
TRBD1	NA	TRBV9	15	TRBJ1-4	TGTGCCAGCAGCCAAGGGACAGCTTCTAATGAAAAACTGTTTTTT	CASSQGTASNEKLFF
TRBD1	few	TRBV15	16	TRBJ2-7	TGTGCCACCAGCAGAGATCTGACAGGGGCGGTCGACGAGCAGTACTTC	CATSRDLTGAVDEQYF
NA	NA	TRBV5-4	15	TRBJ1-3	TGTGCCAGCAGCCTACCGGGACTCTCTGGAAACACCATATATTTT	CASSLPGLSGNTIYF
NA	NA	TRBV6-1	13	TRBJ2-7	TGTGCCAGCAGTCCGGGACACCTAGGCGAGCAGTACTTC	CASSPGHLGEQYF
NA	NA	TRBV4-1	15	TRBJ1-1	TGCGCCAGCAGCCAAGAAACACCCATGAACACTGAAGCTTTCTTT	CASSQETPMNTEAFF
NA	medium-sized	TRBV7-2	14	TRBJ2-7	TGTGCCAGCAGCTTAGACCCAAGCTCCTACGAGCAGTACTTC	CASSLDPSSYEQYF
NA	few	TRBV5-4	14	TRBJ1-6	TGTGCCAGCAGCTTCCGGGAGAAGAATTCACCCCTCCACTTT	CASSFREKNSPLHF
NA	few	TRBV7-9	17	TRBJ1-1	TGTGCCAGCAGCTTAGGGGGAAGGGGCGCAGGGTATACTGAAGCTTTCTTT	CASSLGGRGAGYTEAFF
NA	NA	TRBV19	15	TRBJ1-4	TGTGCCAGTAGTATATCTCACAATATCGATGAAAAACTGTTTTTT	CASSISHNIDEKLFF
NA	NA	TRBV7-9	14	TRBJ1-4	TGTGCCAGCAGCTTAGGGACTGGCGGGGAAAAACTGTTTTTT	CASSLGTGGEKLFF
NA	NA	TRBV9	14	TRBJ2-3	TGTGCCAGCAGCGTAGCGGGAGAAGTTGATACGCAGTATTTT	CASSVAGEVDTQYF
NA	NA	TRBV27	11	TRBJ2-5	TGTGCCAGCAGTCACCAAGAGACCCAGTACTTC	CASSHQETQYF
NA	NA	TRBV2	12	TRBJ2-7	TGTGCCAGCAGCGTGGGGTTTTACGAGCAGTACTTC	CASSVGFYEQYF
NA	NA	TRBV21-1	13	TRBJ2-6	TGTGCCAGTAAGTACTCTGGGGCCAACGTCCTGACTTTC	CASKYSGANVLTF
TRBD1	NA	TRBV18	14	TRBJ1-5	TGTGCCAGCTCACTGGGACAGGTTAGGCAGCCCCAGCATTTT	CASSLGQVRQPQHF
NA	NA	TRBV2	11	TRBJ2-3	TGTGCCAGCAGTGCCTTCGATACGCAGTATTTT	CASSAFDTQYF
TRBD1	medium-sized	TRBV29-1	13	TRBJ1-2	TGCAGCGCTCCGACAGGGGGCGCCTATGGCTACACCTTC	CSAPTGGAYGYTF
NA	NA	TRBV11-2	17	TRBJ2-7	TGTGCCAGCAGCTTAGAGATCGCGACGGGCGCCGGACACGAGCAGTACTTC	CASSLEIATGAGHEQYF
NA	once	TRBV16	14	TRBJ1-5	TGTGCCAGCAGCCAATCGCAGGGTCATCAGCCCCAGCATTTT	CASSQSQGHQPQHF
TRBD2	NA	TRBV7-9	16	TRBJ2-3	TGTGCCAGCAGCTTTTGGAGGACTAGCGGGGCAGATACGCAGTATTTT	CASSFWRTSGADTQYF
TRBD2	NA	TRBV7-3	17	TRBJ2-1	TGTGCCAGCAGCCCCCGGGAAGCGGGATTCTCCTACAATGAGCAGTTCTTC	CASSPREAGFSYNEQFF
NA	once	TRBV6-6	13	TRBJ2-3	TGTGCCAGCAACGGAGGGACCACAGATACGCAGTATTTT	CASNGGTTDTQYF
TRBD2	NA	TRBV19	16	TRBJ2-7	TGTGCCAGTCATACGGGAATTTGGGGCGGGAGGGGCGAGCAGTACTTC	CASHTGIWGGRGEQYF
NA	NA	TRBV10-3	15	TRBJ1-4	TGTGCCATCAGTGTTAACAGTGCAACTAATGAAAAACTGTTTTTT	CAISVNSATNEKLFF
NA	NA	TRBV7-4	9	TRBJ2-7	TGTGCCAACAAGGGGCCTCGGTACTTC	CANKGPRYF
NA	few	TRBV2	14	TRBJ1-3	TGTGCCAGCAGTGTTGTAGGTTCTGGAAACACCATATATTTT	CASSVVGSGNTIYF
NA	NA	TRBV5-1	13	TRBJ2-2	TGCGCCAGCTCGTCTGACCTTACCGGGGAGCTGTTTTTT	CASSSDLTGELFF
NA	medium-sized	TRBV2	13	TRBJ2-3	TGTGCCAGCAGTGGTCGGGGGAGGGATACGCAGTATTTT	CASSGRGRDTQYF
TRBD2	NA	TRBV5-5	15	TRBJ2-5	TGTGCCAGCAGCTTGGCCGGGACTAGCCGAGAGACCCAGTACTTC	CASSLAGTSRETQYF
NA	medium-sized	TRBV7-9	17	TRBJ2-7	TGTGCCAGCAGCTCGATAGGACACGGGTCGGTGGATTACGAGCAGTACTTC	CASSSIGHGSVDYEQYF
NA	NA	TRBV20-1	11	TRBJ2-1	TGCAGTGCTAGACTAGCGAATAAGCAGTTCTTC	CSARLANKQFF
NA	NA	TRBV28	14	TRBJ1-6	TGTGCCAGCAGAGAGGGGTCCTATAATTCACCCCTCCACTTT	CASREGSYNSPLHF
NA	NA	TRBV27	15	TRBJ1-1	TGTGCCAGCAGTTTATTAGGGGACACGAACACTGAAGCTTTCTTT	CASSLLGDTNTEAFF
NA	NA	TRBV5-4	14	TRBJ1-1	TGTGCCAGCAGCTTACCGGGACGGTCCATGGTGGCTTTCTTT	CASSLPGRSMVAFF
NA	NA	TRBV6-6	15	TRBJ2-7	TGTGCCAGCAGTTACTCTTCTGGGATCGTCTACGAGCAGTACTTC	CASSYSSGIVYEQYF
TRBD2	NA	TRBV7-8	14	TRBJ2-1	TGTGCCAGTGCATTTCCGGGACTAATAAATGAGCAGTTCTTC	CASAFPGLINEQFF
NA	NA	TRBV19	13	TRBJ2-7	TGTGCCAGCTGGGACGGTGTCTCCTACGAGCAGTACTTC	CASWDGVSYEQYF